This is a list of T cell receptor beta chains from one sample in a study of blood T cell repertoires in COVID-19. The protocol was immunoSEQ multiplex PCR, while the TCRdb copy is restricted to in-frame clones and leaves out a portion. The sample consists of hundreds of thousands of clones, more than 80% of them appearing once. The source material was PBMCs or T cells enriched from blood (not recorded which). The source of these receptors is a man younger than 35 who had recovered from COVID-19. Both conserved end residues are part of each CDR3. The D gene is left open where the match is weak. Size is omitted from some rows. Given values are once, few, many or a class for expanded clones.

TRBV14	16	TRBD1	TRBJ1-1	-	TGTGCCAGCAGCCGAAGACAGGGGAGCATGAACACTGAAGCTTTCTTT	CASSRRQGSMNTEAFF
TRBV5-1	17	TRBD2	TRBJ2-7	-	TGCGCCAGCAGCTTGTTAGCGGGAGGGCCTAGCTCCTACGAGCAGTACTTC	CASSLLAGGPSSYEQYF
TRBV24-1	16	TRBD1	TRBJ2-5	-	TGTGCCACCAGTGATTCGGGGACAGGGGGCGCGGAGACCCAGTACTTC	CATSDSGTGGAETQYF
TRBV6-2/TRBV6-3	13	-	TRBJ2-3	-	TGTGCCAGCAGTTGGACCGGGAGAGATACGCAGTATTTT	CASSWTGRDTQYF
TRBV5-1	15	-	TRBJ1-3	once	TGCGCCAGCAGCTTGGTTACTGGCTCTGGAAACACCATATATTTT	CASSLVTGSGNTIYF
TRBV5-1	18	TRBD1	TRBJ1-1	-	TGCGCCAGCAGCCCTTCCGGGACAGGGGCGCGGGATGGCACTGAAGCTTTCTTT	CASSPSGTGARDGTEAFF
TRBV2	14	-	TRBJ1-5	-	TGTGCCAGCAGTGAACGCAGTGGCAATCAGCCCCAGCATTTT	CASSERSGNQPQHF
TRBV4-1	15	-	TRBJ1-4	-	TGCGCCAGCAGCCAAGGGCGGTCCCCTAATGAAAAACTGTTTTTT	CASSQGRSPNEKLFF
TRBV9	15	TRBD2	TRBJ2-1	-	TGTGCCAGCAGCGTAGGACTAGCGGTACGCAATGAGCAGTTCTTC	CASSVGLAVRNEQFF
TRBV12-5	15	TRBD1	TRBJ1-1	-	TGTGCTAGTGGTTTGGGCAGGGGGCGGGACACTGAAGCTTTCTTT	CASGLGRGRDTEAFF
TRBV30	13	TRBD1	TRBJ1-5	-	TGTGCCTGGAGTGTAGGGGGCCAGCAGCCCCAGCATTTT	CAWSVGGQQPQHF
TRBV19	15	TRBD1	TRBJ1-2	-	TGTGCCAGTCACAGGGGGGAAGAACGTGGCTATGGCTACACCTTC	CASHRGEERGYGYTF
TRBV7-9	18	TRBD1	TRBJ1-4	once	TGTGCCAGCAGCTTACCCTATCTAGGACAGGGGGAAGGTGAAAAACTGTTTTTT	CASSLPYLGQGEGEKLFF
TRBV5-1	15	-	TRBJ1-2	-	TGCGCCAGCAGCCCGGACAGCCTAAAAGTCTATGGCTACACCTTC	CASSPDSLKVYGYTF
TRBV4-1	16	TRBD1	TRBJ2-1	-	TGCGCCAGCAGCCAGGACCCGGGACAGTTCTACAATGAGCAGTTCTTC	CASSQDPGQFYNEQFF
TRBV6-4	14	TRBD2	TRBJ2-2	few	TGTGCCAGCAGTGCCACCGGGACTAACGGGGAGCTGTTTTTT	CASSATGTNGELFF
TRBV11-2	16	-	TRBJ2-3	-	TGTGCCAGCACTATAGTCGGTTCTGCTTACACAGATACGCAGTATTTT	CASTIVGSAYTDTQYF
TRBV4-1	17	TRBD1	TRBJ1-3	-	TGCGCCAGCAGCCAAATGGGACAGCGAAGCTCTGGAAACACCATATATTTT	CASSQMGQRSSGNTIYF
TRBV9	16	TRBD2	TRBJ2-5	-	TGTGCCAGCAGCCCGCGACTAGCGGGGTACCAAGAGACCCAGTACTTC	CASSPRLAGYQETQYF
TRBV27	17	-	TRBJ1-4	-	TGTGCCAGCAGTTTATCATCTATGGGCAGGGCGGGGGAAAAACTGTTTTTT	CASSLSSMGRAGEKLFF
TRBV24-1	14	-	TRBJ2-5	-	TGTGCCACCAGTGATTTGAGGTTCGGGGAGACCCAGTACTTC	CATSDLRFGETQYF
TRBV3-1/TRBV3-2	14	TRBD1	TRBJ2-7	-	TGTGCCAGCAGCCAGGCCCAGGGGGAATACGAGCAGTACTTC	CASSQAQGEYEQYF
TRBV28	12	-	TRBJ2-3	-	TGTGCCAGCAGTTTTCTTTCAGATACGCAGTATTTT	CASSFLSDTQYF
TRBV7-2	15	TRBD1	TRBJ1-4	-	TGTGCCAGCAGCCGTTCCGTCGGGACAGATGAAAAACTGTTTTTT	CASSRSVGTDEKLFF
TRBV6-5	14	-	TRBJ2-1	-	TGTGCCAGCAGCAGCTTTACAGGGATCGATGAGCAGTTCTTC	CASSSFTGIDEQFF
TRBV4-1	15	-	TRBJ2-3	-	TGCGCCAGCAGCCATACTAGGATGAGCACAGATACGCAGTATTTT	CASSHTRMSTDTQYF
TRBV5-6	16	-	TRBJ1-1	-	TGTGCCAGCAGCTCCCAAGTTCGAGGGTACAACACTGAAGCTTTCTTT	CASSSQVRGYNTEAFF
TRBV18	12	-	TRBJ2-7	-	TGTGCCAGCTCACCAAGCACCGACGAGCAGTACTTC	CASSPSTDEQYF
TRBV9	14	-	TRBJ2-7	-	TGTGCCAGCAGCTACCGGGGGGCCAGGGAACTCTTATACTTC	CASSYRGARELLYF
TRBV7-2	16	TRBD2	TRBJ2-1	-	TGTGCCAGCAGCTCCCAAAGCGGGAGGGCCACTGATGAGCAGTTCTTC	CASSSQSGRATDEQFF
TRBV14	14	-	TRBJ1-2	-	TGTGCCAGCAGCCAAGATCTCGATTCGGGTGGCTACACCTTC	CASSQDLDSGGYTF
TRBV4-3	17	TRBD1	TRBJ1-3	-	TGCGCCAGCAGCCTAGCCCTAACAGGGGGCTCTGGAAACACCATATATTTT	CASSLALTGGSGNTIYF
TRBV5-5	15	-	TRBJ1-6	-	TGTGCCAGCAGCCTGACCGGGACTGAAAATTCACCCCTCCACTTT	CASSLTGTENSPLHF
TRBV13	16	TRBD2	TRBJ2-2	-	TGTGCCAGCAGCTTAAGCCTAGCGGCAAACACCGGGGAGCTGTTTTTT	CASSLSLAANTGELFF
TRBV2	14	-	TRBJ1-2	-	TGTGCCAGCAAGAAATTGGTCTCGGACTATGGCTACACCTTC	CASKKLVSDYGYTF
TRBV27	16	TRBD2	TRBJ2-1	-	TGTGCCAGCAGTTTTTTTAGCGGGAGCCCTTACAATGAGCAGTTCTTC	CASSFFSGSPYNEQFF
TRBV5-4	16	-	TRBJ2-2	-	TGTGCCAGCAGCCCGGCGGCGGGGAAGAACACCGGGGAGCTGTTTTTT	CASSPAAGKNTGELFF
TRBV5-8	15	TRBD2	TRBJ2-7	-	TGTGCCAGCAGCTTGGTCCCTAGCGGGCCCTACGAGCAGTACTTC	CASSLVPSGPYEQYF
TRBV30	16	TRBD2	TRBJ2-1	-	TGTGCCTGGAGCCAATCTAGCGGACACTCCTACAATGAGCAGTTCTTC	CAWSQSSGHSYNEQFF
TRBV5-8	15	-	TRBJ2-3	-	TGTGCCAGCAGCTTGGGGGGGCAGGGAAAAGATACGCAGTATTTT	CASSLGGQGKDTQYF
TRBV19	16	TRBD2	TRBJ2-3	-	TGTGCCAGTACCCTGGGACTAGCGGGAAAAAAAGATACGCAGTATTTT	CASTLGLAGKKDTQYF
TRBV15	15	-	TRBJ1-2	once	TGTGCCACCAGCAGAGATCCCTCGGGAGGCTATGGCTACACCTTC	CATSRDPSGGYGYTF
TRBV18	16	TRBD1	TRBJ2-7	few	TGTGCCAGCTCACCCGCGGGACAGGGATCCTACTACGAGCAGTACTTC	CASSPAGQGSYYEQYF
TRBV5-1	14	TRBD1	TRBJ1-2	once	TGCGCCAGCAGCTCGAGGGGGCTCAGCTATGGCTACACCTTC	CASSSRGLSYGYTF
TRBV28	14	-	TRBJ2-3	-	TGTGCCAGCAGTTTAGCGGGATCGATAGATACGCAGTATTTT	CASSLAGSIDTQYF
TRBV7-3	16	TRBD2	TRBJ2-1	few	TGTGCCAGCAGCCCCCTAGCGGGGGGGGAGAGCATTGAGCAGTTCTTC	CASSPLAGGESIEQFF
TRBV10-3	17	TRBD1	TRBJ2-1	-	TGTGCCACCGGGGACAGGGTCTCCTTATACGCCACCTGGGAGCAGTTCTTC	CATGDRVSLYATWEQFF
TRBV5-6	18	-	TRBJ1-4	once	TGTGCCAGCAGCCTACCGACAGGATTTGGGGCCGGGAATGAAAAACTGTTTTTT	CASSLPTGFGAGNEKLFF
TRBV10-1	15	TRBD1	TRBJ2-2	-	TGCGCCAGCAGTCCAGACAGGGGCTGGGCCGGGGAGCTGTTTTTT	CASSPDRGWAGELFF
TRBV7-8	19	TRBD1	TRBJ2-3	-	TGTGCCAGCAACCTTAGAATACAGGGGGACCCATATAGCACAGATACGCAGTATTTT	CASNLRIQGDPYSTDTQYF
TRBV5-1	16	TRBD1	TRBJ2-2	-	TGCGCCAGCAGCACCCGACAGGGTTCGAACACCGGGGAGCTGTTTTTT	CASSTRQGSNTGELFF
TRBV12-5	12	TRBD1	TRBJ1-1	-	TGTGCTAGTGGGACAGGGTTCGCTGAAGCTTTCTTT	CASGTGFAEAFF